The next 22 T cell receptor beta chains were all read from a single sample in a study of molecular identifiers for immune sequencing clone quantification. TCRdb redid the calling of the PCR reads with MiXCR, one entry per CDR3 protein. The table lists about 320,000 distinct CDR3 sequences, 20% to 25% of them singletons, with over 0.7% in the top ten. What was sequenced was naive CD8+ T cells from blood, with Jurkat cell RNA spiked in. Subset of the sample: FACS-sorted CD8+CD4-CCR7+CD45RA+ naive T cells. The origin of the receptors is a human donor in good health. Some libraries in this study had Jurkat cell RNA spiked in.

Many counts were recorded for this clonotype. The rearrangement links TRBV29-1 to TRBJ2-2; possible D gene TRBD1, 7 bases. Germline CDR1 SQVTM, CDR2 ANQGSEA. Trimming cost V 4 bases and J 8 bases, with 11 bases left between them. This CDR3 spans 12 amino acids. CDR3 coding DNA: TGCAGCGTTGTGGAGGGGGCTGGGGAGCTGTTTTTT. This gives the protein CSVVEGAGELFF.

This clonotype was counted at least ten times. Here the CDR3 DNA reads TGCAGTGCTTGGGACATGAGCTCCTACGAGCAGTACTTC. This codes for CSAWDMSSYEQYF. The rearrangement links TRBV20-1 to TRBJ2-7; TRBD1 might be the D (6 bases). CDR3 length: 13 residues. V was clipped by 5 bases and J by 0 bases, with 11 bases between them. Germline-derived CDR1 and CDR2 are DFQATT and SNEGSKA (reference sequence).

A note on this clonotype: Mismatch with germline at one junction end may stem from a read error. The chain combines TRBV27 with TRBJ1-5; D is uncertain. Germline V gene sequence: CDR1 MNHEY, CDR2 SMNVEV (reference sequence). The length of the CDR3 is 16 residues. The CDR3 DNA reads TGTGCCAGCAGTCCAACTCCCGGTTATAGCAATCAGACCCAGCATTTT. Translating gives CASSPTPGYSNQTQHF.

This clonotype was counted ten times or more. The chain couples TRBV19 to TRBJ2-3, with D possibly TRBD1 on 5 matching bases. There are 14 residues in the CDR3. Trimming removed 5 bases at V and 6 bases at J, with 15 bases between. Germline loops: CDR1 LNHDA, CDR2 SQIVND (reference sequence). The chain's CDR3 is CASSPTPRVDTQYF. The CDR3 DNA is TGTGCCAGTAGTCCCACGCCCAGGGTCGATACGCAGTATTTT.

This chain uses TRBV5-4 with TRBJ2-7; D may correspond to TRBD1 or TRBD2 (5 bases each). The CDR3 spans 17 residues. Germline lookup yields CDR1 SGHNT and CDR2 YYREEE (reference sequence). V dropped 4 bases and J dropped 5 bases, with 25 bases sitting between them. CDR3: CASSANYGAPEWDEQYF. The CDR3 nucleotides read TGTGCCAGCAGCGCAAATTACGGGGCCCCGGAATGGGACGAGCAGTACTTC. Using reference TRBV5-4 and TRBJ2-7 for the parts outside the CDR3, the full variable domain is ETGVTQSPTHLIKTRGQQVTLRCSSQSGHNTVSWYQQALGQGPQFIFQYYREEENGRGNFPPRFSGLQFPNYSSELNVNALELDDSALYLCASSANYGAPEWDEQYFGPGTRLTVT.

The table lists this clonotype with many counts. This chain connects TRBV3-1 to TRBJ1-3; maybe TRBD1 (5 bases). V shed 3 bases and J shed 0 bases, with 12 bases lying between them. The CDR3 has 16 amino acids. In germline, CDR1 is LGHDT, CDR2 YNNKEL (reference sequence). The DNA for the CDR3 is TGTGCCAGCAGCCATACAACAGGTCTCTCTGGAAACACCATATATTTT. Translation: CASSHTTGLSGNTIYF.

This clonotype has just a few counts. The chain has TRBV27 and TRBJ2-7; possibly TRBD1 for D (6 bases). The CDR3 consists of 14 residues. The V gene's germline CDR1 is MNHEY and CDR2 SMNVEV (reference sequence). The V end lost 3 bases, the J end lost 1 base, and 10 bases lay between the germline ends. The CDR3 loop reads CASSFGQTSYEQYF. CDR3 nucleotide sequence: TGTGCCAGCAGTTTCGGACAGACATCCTACGAGCAGTACTTC.

About this clonotype: Possible read error: a much larger clone is one base away. The gene calls are TRBV7-8 and TRBJ2-2, with D unresolved. Trimming took 5 bases from V and 7 from J, leaving 11 bases between them. The germline CDR1 and CDR2 sequences are SGHVS and FQNEAQ. There are 13 residues in the CDR3. CDR3 in amino acids: CASSPGSGGELFF. Written as DNA, the CDR3 is TGTGCCAGCAGCCCAGGTTCAGGCGGGGAGCTGTTTTTT.

With regard to this clonotype: This clone may be a read error of a much larger clone one base away. The rearrangement joins TRBV7-3 to TRBJ1-1; D possibly corresponds to TRBD1 (5 bases). CDR1 and CDR2 (germline): SGHTA, FQGTGA. CDR3 length: 15 residues. The CDR3: CANSLGVGAGTEAFF. The CDR3 DNA reads TGTGCCAACAGCTTAGGGGTGGGCGCGGGCACTGAAGCTTTCTTT.

This chain's CDR3 is CASSQGVTGYNEQFF. CDR3 DNA sequence: TGCGCCAGCAGCCAAGGGGTAACGGGTTACAATGAGCAGTTCTTC. The gene calls are TRBV4-3 and TRBJ2-1; D is ambiguous. The ends were cut back, 1 base at V and 4 bases at J, with 11 bases in the middle. Germline values: CDR1 LGHNA, CDR2 YSLEER. The CDR3 extends over 15 amino acids.

Notes on this clonotype: A much bigger clone sits one base away, suggesting this may be a read error. This sequence joins TRBV2 and TRBJ2-3, with TRBD2 identical over 10 bases. This CDR3 comprises 15 residues. Germline V gives CDR1 SNHLY, CDR2 FYNNEI. The junction had 7 bases not matched to a gene; V was cut back by 5 bases and J by 5 bases. The CDR3, as DNA: TGTGCCAGCAGTAAAGAAGCGGGAGGGTTAGATACGCAGTATTTT. This translates into CASSKEAGGLDTQYF.

The gene calls are TRBV20-1 and TRBJ2-1, with D perhaps TRBD2 (5 bases). Trimming left V 1 base short and J 4 bases short, with 17 bases between. Germline lookup yields CDR1 DFQATT and CDR2 SNEGSKA (reference sequence). The CDR3 contains 16 residues. The CDR3 loop is CSARVSAVDRYNEQFF. DNA of the CDR3: TGCAGTGCTAGAGTTTCAGCGGTAGATCGGTACAATGAGCAGTTCTTC.

There are many counts of this clonotype. The chain combines TRBV12-3 or TRBV12-4 with TRBJ2-3; 8 bases fit TRBD2. The CDR3 has 16 amino acids. V was clipped by 6 bases and J by 2 bases; unmatched bases: 10. For the CDR3, the DNA is TGTGCCAGCAGGTCTCGGATAGCGGGGAACACAGATACGCAGTATTTT. It translates to CASRSRIAGNTDTQYF.

In regard to this clonotype: The missing conserved phenylalanine or tryptophan at the end of this CDR3 makes a read error likely. V is TRBV9 and J is TRBJ2-5; 7 positions agree with TRBD1. Trimming at V came to 3 bases and at J to 4 bases, leaving 12 bases not matched to a gene. Germline V gene sequence: CDR1 SGDLS, CDR2 YYNGEE. The CDR3 has 16 residues. As DNA, the CDR3 is TGTGCCAGCAGCGGGGGTACAGGGGCGCGTGGAGAGACCCAGTACCTC. This codes for CASSGGTGARGETQYL.

This clonotype was seen at least ten times. The V gene is TRBV24-1, the J gene TRBJ2-6, with D perhaps matching TRBD2 (6 bases). CDR1 KGHDR and CDR2 SFDVKD come from the germline V gene. The CDR3 loop spans 16 amino acids. Trimming left V 2 bases short and J 4 bases short, with 11 bases between. The DNA for the CDR3 is TGTGCCACCAGTGATTCCGGGGGTTCAGGGGCCAACGTCCTGACTTTC. It specifies CATSDSGGSGANVLTF.

This clonotype showed up many times. V usage is TRBV13 and J usage is TRBJ1-5; D possibly corresponds to TRBD1 (5 bases). Deletions cut 5 bases from V and 1 base from J, with 9 bases between. Germline-derived CDR1 and CDR2 are PRHDT and FYEKMQ (reference sequence). The CDR3 consists of 14 residues. The CDR3 is CASSEGLSNQPQHF. The CDR3 bases are TGTGCCAGCAGCGAGGGACTGAGCAATCAGCCCCAGCATTTT.

In its sample, this clonotype was seen a few times. V usage is TRBV4-1 and J usage is TRBJ2-6; D not certain. Germline V gives CDR1 MGHRA, CDR2 YSYEKL. The CDR3 has 15 residues. The V end was cut by 1 base, the J end by 1 base, with 5 bases between. As DNA, the CDR3 is TGCGCCAGCAGCCAAGCCCCGTCTGGGGCCAACGTCCTGACTTTC. Residues: CASSQAPSGANVLTF.

This clonotype appeared a few times. The genes are TRBV18 and TRBJ1-1, with a tentative D call TRBD1 (5 bases). Trimming removed 3 bases from V and 0 bases from J, with 11 bases in between. CDR3 length: 15 residues. Germline V gene data show CDR1 as KGHSH and CDR2 as LQKENI. The CDR3 here is CASSPVRGMNTEAFF. CDR3 nucleotides: TGTGCCAGCTCACCCGTGAGGGGAATGAACACTGAAGCTTTCTTT. Based on the CDR3 plus reference TRBV18 and TRBJ1-1, the full variable domain is NAGVMQNPRHLVRRRGQEARLRCSPMKGHSHVYWYRQLPEEGLKFMVYLQKENIIDESGMPKERFSAEFPKEGPSILRIQQVVRGDSAAYFCASSPVRGMNTEAFFGQGTRLTVV.

Ten or more counts support this clonotype. The chain joins TRBV28 to TRBJ2-3; possibly TRBD2 for D (5 bases). Looked up from germline, CDR1 is MDHEN and CDR2 is SYDVKM. Trimming stripped 2 bases from V and 6 bases from J, with 18 bases between. The CDR3 length is 16 residues. This chain's CDR3 is CASSLKVGLRGDTQYF. The CDR3 coding sequence is TGTGCCAGCAGTTTAAAAGTAGGCCTTAGAGGGGATACGCAGTATTTT.

This clonotype has a count of ten or more. The chain employs TRBV19 and TRBJ2-7, with TRBD2 matching over 8 bases. Germline CDR1 LNHDA, CDR2 SQIVND (reference sequence). The CDR3 spans 15 residues. V dropped 6 bases and J dropped 7; count of bases not matched to a gene: 14. The CDR3 nucleotides read TGTGCCAGTAGAGCTCAGGGACTAGATCCTTGGGAGCAGTACTTC. Translation gives CASRAQGLDPWEQYF.

Concerning this clonotype itself: This may be a read error, as it is one base from a much larger clone. The CDR3 is CASGFGGEGGNTIYF. The CDR3 bases are TGTGCCAGCGGCTTCGGGGGAGAAGGTGGAAACACCATATATTTT. This chain uses TRBV7-2 with TRBJ1-3, with D possibly TRBD1 on 5 matching bases. Germline V gene lookup returns CDR1 SGHTA and CDR2 FQGNSA. The CDR3 length is 15 residues.

This clonotype came up a few times. The chain is built from TRBV6-2 or TRBV6-3 and TRBJ2-1; the D is unclear. Germline assignment: CDR1 MNHEY and CDR2 SVGEGT. Trimming cost V 1 base and J 8 bases, with 6 bases left between them. The CDR3 has 12 residues. Here the CDR3 reads CASSYWGDEQFF. CDR3 coding DNA: TGTGCCAGCAGTTACTGGGGTGATGAGCAGTTCTTC.